This T cell receptor (beta chain) was sequenced in a study of blood T cell repertoires in COVID-19. Study-level background: Samples taken during acute and convalescent COVID-19 were collected in the United States, Italy and Spain. T cells, B-cell-depleted T cells, or PBMCs provided the cDNA or gDNA that served as material.

Per the original data handling: It was from reference gene primer amplification that nucleated cell counts were estimated. The protocol was immunoSEQ multiplex PCR, while the TCRdb copy is restricted to in-frame clones and leaves out a portion. V, J and clone size are taken as reported in that table, and D and trimming were inferred from the DNA itself. The sample includes 30,000 or so clones, approximately 67% of them seen just once. The J segment lost 1 base and the V segment lost 6 bases, leaving 8 bases of the junction unmatched. The CDR3 consists of 16 residues. Germline V lookup: CDR1 MRHNA, CDR2 SNTAGT.

The specimen sequenced was peripheral blood. J is TRBJ2-2 and V is TRBV6-4; 7 nucleotides align to TRBD1. This receptor was obtained from a human donor in a cohort sampled during active COVID-19. The CDR3 here is CASRPRRTGNTGELFF. The CDR3 DNA is TGTGCCAGCAGGCCACGTCGGACAGGGAACACCGGGGAGCTGTTTTTT.